These 4 T cell receptor beta chains came from one sample sequenced in a study of T-cell reconstitution after alpha-beta-depleted transplantation in children (dated by TCRdb to the mid-2010s). Sample treatment or condition, as interpreted from the label and publication: allogeneic hematopoietic cell transplantation with graft depleted of TCRalphabeta T cells and CD19 B cells. Library generation was performed with PCR. Sequencing took place on an Illumina HiSeq 2500. Molecular barcoding was employed in the preparation of TCR libraries, with unique molecular identifiers being used to normalize TCRbeta repertoire quantification. TCRdb itself trimmed the public reads at Q25 with fastp, ran MiXCR and retained productive beta chains. Rows matching on CDR3 protein sequence are summarized as one entry with the most common DNA and genes. In this sample the table shows 85,000 to 120,000 distinct CDR3 sequences, 7.5% to 9.5% of which occur a single time. The ten most abundant clones make up about 15% of the sample.

The material sequenced was PBMCs, taken before TCRalphabeta/CD19-depleted stem cell transplant. The source of these receptors is a boy between 2 and 10 years old with acute lymphoblastic leukemia, due to receive a stem cell transplant.

In this sample, this clonotype turned up a few times. The CDR3 DNA reads TGTGCCAGCAGCCCAGGACTTGCCTACGAGCAGTACTTC. Its translation: CASSPGLAYEQYF. The chain recombines TRBV14 with TRBJ2-7; perhaps TRBD2 as D (5 bases). The CDR3 is 13 amino acids. V lost 4 bases, J lost 2 bases, and 9 bases lay in between. Germline loops: CDR1 SGHDN, CDR2 FVKESK.

In this sample, this clonotype turned up many times. CDR3 protein: CASSLSSASTGELFF. The CDR3 nucleotides read TGTGCCAGCAGCTTAAGTTCGGCCTCAACCGGGGAGCTGTTTTTT. The V call is TRBV7-3, the J call TRBJ2-2; D is uncertain. Trimming took 1 base from V and 5 from J, leaving 11 bases between them. Germline lookup yields CDR1 SGHTA and CDR2 FQGTGA. This CDR3 is built from 15 residues.

The V call is TRBV4-2, the J call TRBJ2-3, with D unresolved. CDR3 length equals 13 residues. CDR1 is LGHNA and CDR2 is YNFKEQ in the germline V gene. V was cut by 1 base and J by 5 bases, with 7 bases left in between. CDR3 amino acids: CASSQVVGDTQYF. As DNA, the CDR3 is TGTGCCAGCAGCCAAGTAGTTGGAGATACGCAGTATTTT.

The sample holds a few counts of this clonotype. This CDR3 reads CASSFRTGTGELFF. The CDR3 nucleotides are TGTGCCAGCAGTTTTCGGACCGGGACCGGGGAGCTGTTTTTT. V usage is TRBV12-3 or TRBV12-4 and J usage is TRBJ2-2; D gene unclear. V was pared by 3 bases and J by 5 bases, with 10 bases between. The CDR3 is made up of 14 amino acids.